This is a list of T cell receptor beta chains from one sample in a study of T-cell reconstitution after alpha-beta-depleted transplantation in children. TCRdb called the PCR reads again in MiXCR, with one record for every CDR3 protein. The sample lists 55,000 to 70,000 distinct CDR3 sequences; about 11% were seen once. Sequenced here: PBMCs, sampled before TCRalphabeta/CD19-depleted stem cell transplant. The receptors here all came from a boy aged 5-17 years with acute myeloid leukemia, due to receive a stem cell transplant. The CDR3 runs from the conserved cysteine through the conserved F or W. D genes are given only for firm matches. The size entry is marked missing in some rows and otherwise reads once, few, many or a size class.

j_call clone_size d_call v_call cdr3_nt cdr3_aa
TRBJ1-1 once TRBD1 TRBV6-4 TGTGCCAGCAGTCGACAGGGGTCCAACACTGAAGCTTTCTTT CASSRQGSNTEAFF
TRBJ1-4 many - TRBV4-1 TGCGCCAGCAGCTTAGAGGGAGGACCTAATGAAAAACTGTTTTTT CASSLEGGPNEKLFF
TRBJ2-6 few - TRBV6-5 TGTGCCAGCACCTACTTTGGGACATACTCTGGGGCCAACGTCCTGACTTTC CASTYFGTYSGANVLTF
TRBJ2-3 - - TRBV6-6 TGTGCCAGCAGTTACTCCCCAGATACGCAGTATTTT CASSYSPDTQYF
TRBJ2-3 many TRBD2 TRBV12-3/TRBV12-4 TGTGCCAGCAGTTTAGCGCTAATCCCCCTAGCGGGACCCCCGAACGACACAGATACGCAGTATTTT CASSLALIPLAGPPNDTDTQYF
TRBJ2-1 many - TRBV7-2 TGTGCCAGCAGCCCGCCGGACAATGAGCAGTTCTTC CASSPPDNEQFF
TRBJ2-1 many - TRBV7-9 TGTGCCAGCAGCTTAGTGGCCGGGGCCGCGACGGCCGAGCAGTTCTTC CASSLVAGAATAEQFF
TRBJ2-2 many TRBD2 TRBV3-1 TGTGCCAGCAGCGAACGACTAGCGATCACCGGGGAGCTGTTTTTT CASSERLAITGELFF
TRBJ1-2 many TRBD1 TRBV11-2 TGTGCCAGCACCTATTTTGGTCGCGGGGTGGTGACAGGGAATGGCTACACCTTC CASTYFGRGVVTGNGYTF
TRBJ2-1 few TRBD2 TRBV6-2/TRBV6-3 TGTGCCAGCAGTTACAGACTAGCGGGTATAACCTACAATGAGCAGTTCTTC CASSYRLAGITYNEQFF
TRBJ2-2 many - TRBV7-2 TGTGCCAGCAGCTTAGGCGGGACAGCGGGCACCGGGGAGCTGTTTTTT CASSLGGTAGTGELFF
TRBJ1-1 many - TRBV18 TGTGCCAGCTCAGAGACAGTGAACACTGAAGCTTTCTTT CASSETVNTEAFF
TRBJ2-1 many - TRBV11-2 TGTGCCAGCAGAGATGTCCAATACGGGGGTTTCGATGAGCAGTTCTTC CASRDVQYGGFDEQFF
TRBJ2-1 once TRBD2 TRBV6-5 TGTGCCAGCAGTTTCGGCACAGGACTAGCGCGCACCTACAATGAGCAGTTCTTC CASSFGTGLARTYNEQFF
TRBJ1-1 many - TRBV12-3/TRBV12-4 TGTGCCAGCAGTCCCCACCAGGGGAACACTGAAGCTTTCTTT CASSPHQGNTEAFF
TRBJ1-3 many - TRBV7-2 TGTGCCAGCAGCTTCGGGGACATCGGAAACACCATATATTTT CASSFGDIGNTIYF
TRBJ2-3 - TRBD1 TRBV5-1 TGCGCCAGCAGCTTGGAAGTATTGACAGGGGCAGATACGCAGTATTTT CASSLEVLTGADTQYF
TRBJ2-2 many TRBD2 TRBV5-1 TGCGCCAGCAGCTTTAGCGGGGCTAACACCGGGGAGCTGTTTTTT CASSFSGANTGELFF
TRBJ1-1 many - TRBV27 TGTGCCAGCAGTTTAGTCCAGGGGACTCCCAACACTGAAGCTTTCTTT CASSLVQGTPNTEAFF
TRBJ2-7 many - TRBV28 TGTGCCAGCAGTTTGGTTGCCAAGTACGAGCAGTACTTC CASSLVAKYEQYF
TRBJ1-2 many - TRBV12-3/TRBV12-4 TGTGCCAGCAGTTTATCAGGGATCCTCTATGGCTACACCTTC CASSLSGILYGYTF
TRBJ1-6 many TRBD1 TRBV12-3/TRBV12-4 TGTGCCAGCAGCCCGGGGACAGCCAATTCACCCCTCCACTTT CASSPGTANSPLHF
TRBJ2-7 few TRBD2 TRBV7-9 TGTGCCAGCAGCTCCGGGACTAGCGGGGCGAGGGAGCAGTACTTC CASSSGTSGAREQYF
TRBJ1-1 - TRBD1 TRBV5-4 TGTGCCAGCAGCTCAAGGGACAGGGGGCCTGAAGCTTTCTTT CASSSRDRGPEAFF
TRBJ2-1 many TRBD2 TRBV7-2 TGTGCCAGCAGCCACTCGAGCGGGATCGGCTCCTACAATGAGCAGTTCTTC CASSHSSGIGSYNEQFF
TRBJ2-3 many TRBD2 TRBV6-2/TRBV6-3 TGTGCCAGCAGTTACGGATGGGGTTCGGCGGGGGTCTCCACAGATACGCAGTATTTT CASSYGWGSAGVSTDTQYF
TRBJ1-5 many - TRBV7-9 TGTGCCAGCAGCGAAGGCCAGGCTGGGCCCCAGCATTTT CASSEGQAGPQHF
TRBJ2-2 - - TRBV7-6 TGTGCCAGCACGGAGTCCGGGGAGCTGTTTTTT CASTESGELFF
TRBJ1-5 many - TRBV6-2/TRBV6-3 TGTGCCAGCAGTTATCGAAATCAGCCCCAGCATTTT CASSYRNQPQHF
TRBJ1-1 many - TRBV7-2 TGTGCCAGCAGCCCCGGAGCGACCGGATACACTGAAGCTTTCTTT CASSPGATGYTEAFF
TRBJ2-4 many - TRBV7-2 TGTGCCAGCAGCTTATATTCGGGAGAAATTCAGTACTTC CASSLYSGEIQYF
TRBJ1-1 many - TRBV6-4 TGTGCCAGCAGCCCGACAGGGAACACTGAAGCTTTCTTT CASSPTGNTEAFF
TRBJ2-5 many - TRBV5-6 TGTGCCAGCAGCTTGGCCCACAGGGAAGAGACCCAGTACTTC CASSLAHREETQYF
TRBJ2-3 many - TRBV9 TGTGCCAGCAGCGTAGTTGGAGATACGCAGTATTTT CASSVVGDTQYF
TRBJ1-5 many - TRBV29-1 TGCAGCGTTGGGGGAAAGAATCAGCCCCAGCATTTT CSVGGKNQPQHF
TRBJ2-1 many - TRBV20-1 TGCAGTGCTAGAGGTTCCCACAGGGATGAGCAGTTCTTC CSARGSHRDEQFF
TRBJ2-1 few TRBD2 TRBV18 TGTGCCAGCTCACTCCGGACTAGCGGGGCCATATACAATGAGCAGTTCTTC CASSLRTSGAIYNEQFF
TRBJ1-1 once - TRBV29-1 TGCAGCGTTGAAGAGGCGGTTATGAACACTGAAGCTTTCTTT CSVEEAVMNTEAFF
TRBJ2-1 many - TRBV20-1 TGCAGTGCTAGAGTGGCCCCCAGCGCCTACAATGAGCAGTTCTTC CSARVAPSAYNEQFF
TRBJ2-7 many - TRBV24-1 TGTGCCACCAGTTCGGCTAGTGGGGTTTACCAGTACTTC CATSSASGVYQYF
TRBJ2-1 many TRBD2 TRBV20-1 TGCGGAACAGCCGGGACTAGTCCGGCCAATGAGCAGTTCTTC CGTAGTSPANEQFF
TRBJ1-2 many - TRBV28 TGTGCCAGCAGTTCCCCGGGAAGTGGCTACACCTTC CASSSPGSGYTF
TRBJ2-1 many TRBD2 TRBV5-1 TGCGCCAGCAGCTTGCCCGGGGGGAGGGACAATGAGCAGTTCTTC CASSLPGGRDNEQFF
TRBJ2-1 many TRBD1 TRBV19 TGTGCCAGTAGTATCGGGGACAGGGGTAGGAATGAGCAGTTCTTC CASSIGDRGRNEQFF
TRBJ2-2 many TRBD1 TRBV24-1 TGTGCCACCGGACAGGGGGCGAAGTACTGGGAGCTGTTTTTT CATGQGAKYWELFF
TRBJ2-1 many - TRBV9 TGTGCCAGCAGCGTAGAAGAGGGGCAGAGGGGTGAGCAGTTCTTC CASSVEEGQRGEQFF
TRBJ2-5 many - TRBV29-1 TGCAGCGCTGGGTACGGCAGGGAGACCCAGTACTTC CSAGYGRETQYF
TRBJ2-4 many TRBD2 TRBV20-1 TGCAGTGCTAGGGAAAGCGGGAGAAGCAAAAACATTCAGTACTTC CSARESGRSKNIQYF
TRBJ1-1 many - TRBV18 TGTGCCAGCTCCACCGAGGGGGGCTGGAACACTGAAGCTTTCTTT CASSTEGGWNTEAFF
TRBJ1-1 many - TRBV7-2 TGTGCCAGCAGCTTAGAGGCCAGGGGGAACACTGAAGCTTTCTTT CASSLEARGNTEAFF
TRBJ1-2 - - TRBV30 TGTGCCTGGAGTGTACGGGGGCCTCCCTATGGCTACACCTTC CAWSVRGPPYGYTF
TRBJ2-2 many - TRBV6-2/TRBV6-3 TGTGCCAGCAGTCCCCGACAGACCGGGGAGCTGTTTTTT CASSPRQTGELFF
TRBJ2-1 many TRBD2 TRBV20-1 TGCAGTGCTAGAGACGGGACTAGCGGGAGGATATACAACAATGAGCAGTTCTTC CSARDGTSGRIYNNEQFF
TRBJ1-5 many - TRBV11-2 TGTGCCAGCAGCCCCGGACTAAATAGCAATCAGCCCCAGCATTTT CASSPGLNSNQPQHF